The 3 T cell receptor beta chains listed next were all sequenced from one sample in a study of shared clonotypes between healthy human individuals. Cells designated naive CD8 were CD45RO-negative and were positively selected for CCR7, with terminally differentiated effector memory CD45RA+ cells excluded. Generated by immunoSEQ multiplex PCR, the TCRdb table keeps only in-frame clones and is missing some. The sample carries approximately 810,000 clones, around 92% recorded once. The sequencing sample was made of naive CD8+ T cells sorted from blood. These receptors were collected from a young man in good health.

This clone was counted a single time. The V call is TRBV28, the J call TRBJ2-5; no clear D gene. Trimming removed 2 bases at V and 0 bases at J, with 7 bases between. Germline values: CDR1 MDHEN, CDR2 SYDVKM. The CDR3 is made up of 14 amino acids. CDR3 sequence (DNA): TGTGCCAGCAGTTTAATCTCGTACCAAGAGACCCAGTACTTC. It encodes CASSLISYQETQYF.

The genes are TRBV4-1 and TRBJ2-7; D might be TRBD1 (5 bases). The CDR3 covers 12 residues. Germline V gene data show CDR1 as MGHRA and CDR2 as YSYEKL. V lost 2 bases to trimming and J lost 6 bases, with 8 bases between them. The CDR3, as DNA: TGCGCCAGCAGCCAAATTCAGGGCGAGCAGTACTTC. Translation: CASSQIQGEQYF.

Comments on this clone: Mismatch with germline at one junction end may stem from a read error. In nucleotides, the CDR3 is TGCAGTGCGGGGAATGAGCTCCACTTC. It is translated as CSAGNELHF. V gene TRBV20-1 combines with J gene TRBJ2-5; D is ambiguous. The CDR3 sequence is 9 residues long. Germline V gene data show CDR1 as DFQATT and CDR2 as SNEGSKA (reference sequence).